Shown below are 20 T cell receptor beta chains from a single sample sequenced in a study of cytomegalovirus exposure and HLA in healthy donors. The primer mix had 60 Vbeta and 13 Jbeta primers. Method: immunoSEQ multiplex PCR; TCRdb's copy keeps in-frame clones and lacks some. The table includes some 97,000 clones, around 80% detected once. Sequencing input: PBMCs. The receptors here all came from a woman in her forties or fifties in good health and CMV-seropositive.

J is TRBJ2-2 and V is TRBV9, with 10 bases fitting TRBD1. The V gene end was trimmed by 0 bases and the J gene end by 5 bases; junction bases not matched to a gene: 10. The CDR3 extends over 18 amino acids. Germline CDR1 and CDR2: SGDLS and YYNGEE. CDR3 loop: CASSVGDPGQGSTGELFF. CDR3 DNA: TGTGCCAGCAGCGTAGGGGATCCGGGACAGGGGTCAACCGGGGAGCTGTTTTTT.

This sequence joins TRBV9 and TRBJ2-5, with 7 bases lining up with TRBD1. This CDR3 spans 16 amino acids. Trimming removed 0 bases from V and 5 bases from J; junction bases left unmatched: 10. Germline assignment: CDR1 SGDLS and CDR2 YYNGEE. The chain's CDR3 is CASSVAPGTAEETQYF. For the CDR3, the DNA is TGTGCCAGCAGCGTAGCTCCCGGGACAGCGGAGGAGACCCAGTACTTC.

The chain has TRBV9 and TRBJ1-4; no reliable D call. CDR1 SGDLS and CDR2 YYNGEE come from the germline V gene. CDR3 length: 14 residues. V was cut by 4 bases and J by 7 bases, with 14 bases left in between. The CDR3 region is CASSSGGWSEKLFF. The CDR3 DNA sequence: TGTGCCAGCAGCTCCGGAGGGTGGAGTGAAAAACTGTTTTTT.

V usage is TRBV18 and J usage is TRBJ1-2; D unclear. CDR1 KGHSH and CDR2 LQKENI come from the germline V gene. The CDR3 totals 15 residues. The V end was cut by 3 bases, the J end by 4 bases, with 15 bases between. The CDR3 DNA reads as TGTGCCAGCTCACCTGAATTGCAACCGGGCTATGGCTACACCTTC. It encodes CASSPELQPGYGYTF. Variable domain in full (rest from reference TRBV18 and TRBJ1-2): NAGVMQNPRHLVRRRGQEARLRCSPMKGHSHVYWYRQLPEEGLKFMVYLQKENIIDESGMPKERFSAEFPKEGPSILRIQQVVRGDSAAYFCASSPELQPGYGYTFGSGTRLTVV.

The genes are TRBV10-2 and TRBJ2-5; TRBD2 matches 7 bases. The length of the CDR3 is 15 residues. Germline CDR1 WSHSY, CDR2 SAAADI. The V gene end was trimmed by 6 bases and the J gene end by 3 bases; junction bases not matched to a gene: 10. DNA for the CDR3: TGCGCCAGCAGGGGTCCCAACCGGGGGGAAGAGACCCAGTACTTC. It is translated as CASRGPNRGEETQYF.

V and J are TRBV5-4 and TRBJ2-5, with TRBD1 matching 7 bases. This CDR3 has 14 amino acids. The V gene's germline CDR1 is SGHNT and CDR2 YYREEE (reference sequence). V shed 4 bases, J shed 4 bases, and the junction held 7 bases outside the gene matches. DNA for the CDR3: TGTGCCAGCAGCACACAGGGGCGTGGAGAGACCCAGTACTTC. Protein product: CASSTQGRGETQYF.

The CDR3: CASSLGTAYSGNTIYF. CDR3 DNA sequence: TGCGCCAGCAGCTTGGGGACAGCCTACTCTGGAAACACCATATATTTT. The chain combines TRBV5-1 with TRBJ1-3; a weak D match, TRBD1 (6 bases). The CDR3 is 16 amino acids. In germline, CDR1 is SGHRS, CDR2 YFSETQ. V gave up 0 bases and J gave up 0 bases, with 10 bases separating them.

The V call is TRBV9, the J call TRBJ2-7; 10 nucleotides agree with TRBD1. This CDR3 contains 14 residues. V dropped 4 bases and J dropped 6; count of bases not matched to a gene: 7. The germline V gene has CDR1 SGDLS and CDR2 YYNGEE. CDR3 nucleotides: TGTGCCAGCAGCCTGGGACAGGGGTACGGCGAGCAGTACTTC. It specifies CASSLGQGYGEQYF.

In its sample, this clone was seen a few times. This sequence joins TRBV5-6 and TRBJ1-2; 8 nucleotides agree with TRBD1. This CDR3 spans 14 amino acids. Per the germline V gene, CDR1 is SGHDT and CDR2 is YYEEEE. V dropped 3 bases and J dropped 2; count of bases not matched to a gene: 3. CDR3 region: CASSSGQGNYGYTF. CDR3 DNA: TGTGCCAGCAGCTCCGGACAGGGAAACTATGGCTACACCTTC.

CDR3 DNA sequence: TGCGCCAGCAGCCCTTCTCTAGCAGATACGCAGTATTTT. This codes for CASSPSLADTQYF. This chain connects TRBV4-1 to TRBJ2-3; D uncertain. The CDR3 covers 13 residues. The ends were cut back, 4 bases at V and 4 bases at J, with 9 bases in the middle. Per germline, CDR1 MGHRA and CDR2 YSYEKL.

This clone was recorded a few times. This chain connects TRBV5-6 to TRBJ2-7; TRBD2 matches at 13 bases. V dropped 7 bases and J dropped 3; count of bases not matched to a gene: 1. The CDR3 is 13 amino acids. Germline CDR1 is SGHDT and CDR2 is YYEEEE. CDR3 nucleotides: TGTGCCAGCGGGACTAGCGGGGTCTACGAGCAGTACTTC. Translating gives CASGTSGVYEQYF.

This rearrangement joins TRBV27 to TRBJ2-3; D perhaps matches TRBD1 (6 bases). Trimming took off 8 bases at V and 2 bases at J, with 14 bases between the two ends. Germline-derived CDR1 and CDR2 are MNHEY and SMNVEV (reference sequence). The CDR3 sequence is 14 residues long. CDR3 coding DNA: TGTGCCAGCGTCTCAGGGGTACCCACAGATACGCAGTATTTT. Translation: CASVSGVPTDTQYF.

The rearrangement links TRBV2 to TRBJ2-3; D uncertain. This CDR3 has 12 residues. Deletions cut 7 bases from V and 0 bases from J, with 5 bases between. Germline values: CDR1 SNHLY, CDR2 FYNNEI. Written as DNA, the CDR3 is TGTGCCAGCACTCGGAGCACAGATACGCAGTATTTT. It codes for CASTRSTDTQYF.

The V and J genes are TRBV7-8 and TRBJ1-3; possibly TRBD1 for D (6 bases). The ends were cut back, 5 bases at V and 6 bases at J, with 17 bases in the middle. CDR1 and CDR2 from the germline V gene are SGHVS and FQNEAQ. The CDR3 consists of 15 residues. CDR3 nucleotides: TGTGCCAGCAGCACGGGACACCTTGGATCAAACACCATATATTTT. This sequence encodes CASSTGHLGSNTIYF.

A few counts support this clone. CDR3 residues: CASREGTGGGYTF. Here the CDR3 DNA reads TGTGCCAGCAGAGAAGGGACAGGGGGCGGCTACACCTTC. The V and J genes are TRBV7-3 and TRBJ1-2; 12 bases are a match to TRBD1. Germline-derived CDR1 and CDR2 are SGHTA and FQGTGA. This CDR3 is built from 13 residues. The V segment lost 6 bases and the J segment 8 bases; nucleotides outside the gene matches: 4.

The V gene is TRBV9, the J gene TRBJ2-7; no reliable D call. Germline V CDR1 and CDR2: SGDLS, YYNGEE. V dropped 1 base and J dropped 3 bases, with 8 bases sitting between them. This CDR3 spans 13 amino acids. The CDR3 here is CASSVSPSYEQYF. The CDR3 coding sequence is TGTGCCAGCAGCGTAAGCCCGAGCTACGAGCAGTACTTC. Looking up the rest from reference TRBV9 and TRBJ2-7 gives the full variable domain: DSGVTQTPKHLITATGQRVTLRCSPRSGDLSVYWYQQSLDQGLQFLIQYYNGEERAKGNILERFSAQQFPDLHSELNLSSLELGDSALYFCASSVSPSYEQYFGPGTRLTVT.

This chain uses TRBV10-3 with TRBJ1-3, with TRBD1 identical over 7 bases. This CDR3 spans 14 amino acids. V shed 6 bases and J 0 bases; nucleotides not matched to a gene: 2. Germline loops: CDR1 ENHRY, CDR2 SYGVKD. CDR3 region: CAIRGTVSGNTIYF. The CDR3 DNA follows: TGTGCCATCAGAGGGACAGTCTCTGGAAACACCATATATTTT.

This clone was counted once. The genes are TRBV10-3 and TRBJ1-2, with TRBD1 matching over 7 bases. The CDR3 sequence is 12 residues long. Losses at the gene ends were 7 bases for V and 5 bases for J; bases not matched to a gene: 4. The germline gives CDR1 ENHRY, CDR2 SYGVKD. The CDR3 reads CAITGGGYGYTF. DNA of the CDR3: TGTGCCATCACAGGGGGTGGTTATGGCTACACCTTC.

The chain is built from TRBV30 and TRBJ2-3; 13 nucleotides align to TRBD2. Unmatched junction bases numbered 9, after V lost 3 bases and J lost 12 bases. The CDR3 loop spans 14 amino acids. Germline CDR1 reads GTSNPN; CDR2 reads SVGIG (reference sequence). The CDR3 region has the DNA TGTGCCTGGAGCCTCGGACTAGCGGGGGAACAACAGTATTTT. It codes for CAWSLGLAGEQQYF.

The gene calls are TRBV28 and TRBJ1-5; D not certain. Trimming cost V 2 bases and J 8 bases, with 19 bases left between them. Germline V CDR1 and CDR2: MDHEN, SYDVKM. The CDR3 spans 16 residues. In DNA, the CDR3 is TGTGCCAGCAGTTTAGGACTGGAGGGTTGGGTTGAGCCCCAGCATTTT. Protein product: CASSLGLEGWVEPQHF.